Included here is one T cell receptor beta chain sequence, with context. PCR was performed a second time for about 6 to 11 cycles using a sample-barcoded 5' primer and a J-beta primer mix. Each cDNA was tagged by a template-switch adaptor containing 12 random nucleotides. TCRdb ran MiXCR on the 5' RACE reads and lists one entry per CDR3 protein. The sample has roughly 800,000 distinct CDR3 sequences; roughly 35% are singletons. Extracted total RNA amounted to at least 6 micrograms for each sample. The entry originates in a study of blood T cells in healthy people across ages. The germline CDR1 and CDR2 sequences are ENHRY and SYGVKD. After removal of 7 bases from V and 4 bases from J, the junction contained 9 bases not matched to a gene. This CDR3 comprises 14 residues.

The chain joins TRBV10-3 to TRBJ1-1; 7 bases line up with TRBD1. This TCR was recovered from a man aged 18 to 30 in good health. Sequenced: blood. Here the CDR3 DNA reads TGTGCCATCACCCAAGACAGGGAGGGCACTGAAGCTTTCTTT. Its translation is CAITQDREGTEAFF.